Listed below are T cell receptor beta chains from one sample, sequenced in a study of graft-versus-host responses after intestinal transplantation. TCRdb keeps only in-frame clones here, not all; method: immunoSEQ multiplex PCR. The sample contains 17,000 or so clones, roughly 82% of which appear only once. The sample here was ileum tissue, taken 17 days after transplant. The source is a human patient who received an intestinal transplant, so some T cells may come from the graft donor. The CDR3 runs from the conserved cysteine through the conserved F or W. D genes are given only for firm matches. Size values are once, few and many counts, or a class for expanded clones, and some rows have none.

cdr3_aa: CASSPRAAENTEAFF; cdr3_nt: TGTGCCAGCAGCCCCCGGGCGGCTGAGAACACTGAAGCTTTCTTT; v_call: TRBV7-2; clone_size: -; d_call: -; j_call: TRBJ1-1
cdr3_aa: CASSFGIASMQYF; cdr3_nt: TGTGCCAGCAGCTTCGGGATCGCGTCAATGCAGTACTTC; v_call: TRBV7-9; clone_size: -; d_call: -; j_call: TRBJ2-7
cdr3_aa: CASTPGGTGNGYTF; cdr3_nt: TGTGCCAGCACTCCCGGCGGGACAGGGAATGGCTACACCTTC; v_call: TRBV28; clone_size: -; d_call: TRBD1; j_call: TRBJ1-2
cdr3_aa: CASSQGEMGGNQPQHF; cdr3_nt: TGCGCCAGCAGCCAAGGGGAGATGGGAGGCAATCAGCCCCAGCATTTT; v_call: TRBV4-1; clone_size: -; d_call: -; j_call: TRBJ1-5
cdr3_aa: CASSSRERTSGYNEQFF; cdr3_nt: TGTGCCAGCAGCTCTAGGGAACGGACTAGCGGATACAATGAGCAGTTCTTC; v_call: TRBV7-9; clone_size: -; d_call: TRBD2; j_call: TRBJ2-1
cdr3_aa: CASSLLLAGSYEQYF; cdr3_nt: TGTGCCAGCAGCCTCCTACTAGCGGGCTCCTACGAGCAGTACTTC; v_call: TRBV5-6; clone_size: -; d_call: TRBD2; j_call: TRBJ2-7
cdr3_aa: CASSDRQGAISAGELFF; cdr3_nt: TGTGCCAGCAGCGACCGACAGGGGGCAATTTCTGCCGGGGAGCTGTTTTTT; v_call: TRBV7-6; clone_size: -; d_call: TRBD1; j_call: TRBJ2-2
cdr3_aa: CASSLEPEYTNYGYTF; cdr3_nt: TGTGCCAGCAGCTTAGAACCAGAATATACTAACTATGGCTACACCTTC; v_call: TRBV7-8; clone_size: -; d_call: -; j_call: TRBJ1-2
cdr3_aa: CASSKGVVGQSNQPQHF; cdr3_nt: TGTGCCAGCAGCAAAGGAGTAGTGGGACAGAGCAATCAGCCCCAGCATTTT; v_call: TRBV21-1; clone_size: -; d_call: -; j_call: TRBJ1-5
cdr3_aa: CASSSGSRYEQYF; cdr3_nt: TGTGCCAGCTCAAGCGGGAGTCGGTACGAGCAGTACTTC; v_call: TRBV5-4; clone_size: -; d_call: TRBD2; j_call: TRBJ2-7
cdr3_aa: CASRERGWNYEQYF; cdr3_nt: TGTGCCAGCAGAGAACGGGGCTGGAACTACGAGCAGTACTTC; v_call: TRBV28; clone_size: few; d_call: -; j_call: TRBJ2-7
cdr3_aa: CASSPRTWGTEAFF; cdr3_nt: TGTGCCAGCAGTCCGCGCACGTGGGGGACTGAAGCTTTCTTT; v_call: TRBV25-1; clone_size: few; d_call: -; j_call: TRBJ1-1
cdr3_aa: CASMGSGFTGELFF; cdr3_nt: TGCGCCAGCATGGGGTCAGGGTTCACCGGGGAGCTGTTTTTT; v_call: TRBV5-1; clone_size: -; d_call: -; j_call: TRBJ2-2
cdr3_aa: CASSLIGRGHEQFF; cdr3_nt: TGTGCCAGCAGCTTAATCGGGAGGGGTCATGAGCAGTTCTTC; v_call: TRBV7-8; clone_size: few; d_call: TRBD2; j_call: TRBJ2-1
cdr3_aa: CAISELAGVTDTQYF; cdr3_nt: TGTGCCATCAGTGAACTAGCGGGTGTCACAGATACGCAGTATTTT; v_call: TRBV10-3; clone_size: -; d_call: TRBD2; j_call: TRBJ2-3
cdr3_aa: CASSLVSNQPQHF; cdr3_nt: TGTGCCAGCAGCTTAGTAAGCAATCAGCCCCAGCATTTT; v_call: TRBV7-9; clone_size: -; d_call: -; j_call: TRBJ1-5
cdr3_aa: CASSGTGLETQYF; cdr3_nt: TGTGCCAGCAGTGGAACAGGGTTGGAGACCCAGTACTTC; v_call: TRBV6-1; clone_size: -; d_call: -; j_call: TRBJ2-5
cdr3_aa: CASRPTGVGEQFF; cdr3_nt: TGTGCCAGCAGACCGACAGGGGTTGGTGAGCAGTTCTTC; v_call: TRBV7-9; clone_size: -; d_call: TRBD1; j_call: TRBJ2-1
cdr3_aa: CASSLGFRSYNSPLHF; cdr3_nt: TGTGCCAGCAGCTTAGGTTTCCGCTCCTATAATTCACCCCTCCACTTT; v_call: TRBV13; clone_size: -; d_call: -; j_call: TRBJ1-6
cdr3_aa: CASTGAPAYNEQFF; cdr3_nt: TGTGCCAGCACCGGAGCTCCTGCCTACAATGAGCAGTTCTTC; v_call: TRBV6-5; clone_size: -; d_call: -; j_call: TRBJ2-1
cdr3_aa: CARSLDGALNYGYTF; cdr3_nt: TGTGCCCGCAGCTTGGACGGGGCCTTAAACTATGGCTACACCTTC; v_call: TRBV5-4; clone_size: -; d_call: -; j_call: TRBJ1-2
cdr3_aa: CASSLGGSGNTIYF; cdr3_nt: TGTGCCAGCAGTTTAGGGGGGTCTGGAAACACCATATATTTT; v_call: TRBV28; clone_size: few; d_call: -; j_call: TRBJ1-3
cdr3_aa: CASRGGGSGNTIYF; cdr3_nt: TGTGCCAGCAGAGGCGGGGGATCCGGAAACACCATATATTTT; v_call: TRBV2; clone_size: -; d_call: -; j_call: TRBJ1-3
cdr3_aa: CASSYPDRQAPNQPQHF; cdr3_nt: TGTGCCAGCAGTTACCCCGACAGACAGGCCCCAAATCAGCCCCAGCATTTT; v_call: TRBV28; clone_size: once; d_call: -; j_call: TRBJ1-5
cdr3_aa: CASSQPSATNEKLFF; cdr3_nt: TGTGCCAGCAGCCAACCGTCGGCAACTAATGAAAAACTGTTTTTT; v_call: TRBV4-2; clone_size: -; d_call: -; j_call: TRBJ1-4
cdr3_aa: CASSFPPETGTDSYEQYF; cdr3_nt: TGTGCCAGCAGTTTCCCCCCCGAAACCGGGACAGACTCCTACGAGCAGTACTTC; v_call: TRBV28; clone_size: -; d_call: TRBD1; j_call: TRBJ2-7
cdr3_aa: CAISESGEETQYF; cdr3_nt: TGTGCCATCAGTGAGTCAGGGGAAGAGACCCAGTACTTC; v_call: TRBV10-3; clone_size: -; d_call: -; j_call: TRBJ2-5
cdr3_aa: CASSLFFTGAKETQYF; cdr3_nt: TGTGCCAGCAGTTTATTTTTTACAGGGGCGAAAGAGACCCAGTACTTC; v_call: TRBV27; clone_size: -; d_call: TRBD1; j_call: TRBJ2-5
cdr3_aa: CSVGDGGRYTEAFF; cdr3_nt: TGCAGCGTTGGGGACGGGGGCCGCTACACTGAAGCTTTCTTT; v_call: TRBV29-1; clone_size: -; d_call: -; j_call: TRBJ1-1
cdr3_aa: CASSEGRGADTQYF; cdr3_nt: TGCGCCAGCAGTGAAGGCCGGGGGGCAGATACGCAGTATTTT; v_call: TRBV10-1; clone_size: -; d_call: TRBD2; j_call: TRBJ2-3
cdr3_aa: CASSMGSALTFEQYF; cdr3_nt: TGTGCCAGTAGTATGGGCTCCGCCTTAACCTTCGAGCAGTACTTC; v_call: TRBV19; clone_size: -; d_call: -; j_call: TRBJ2-7
cdr3_aa: CATSRDRGGNVYGYTF; cdr3_nt: TGTGCCACCAGCAGAGACCGGGGAGGGAACGTCTATGGCTACACCTTC; v_call: TRBV15; clone_size: once; d_call: -; j_call: TRBJ1-2
cdr3_aa: CASSYRIIDRDGQPQHF; cdr3_nt: TGTGCCAGCAGCTACCGAATAATTGACAGGGATGGGCAGCCCCAGCATTTT; v_call: TRBV28; clone_size: -; d_call: TRBD1; j_call: TRBJ1-5